This T cell receptor beta chain is from a study of PD-1 and CTLA-4 blockade in melanoma. Germline values: CDR1 LGHNA, CDR2 YNFKEQ. The CDR3 sequence is 13 residues long. V lost 1 base and J lost 3, with 5 bases in between. Libraries were prepared by immunoSEQ multiplex PCR; TCRdb keeps only in-frame clonotypes and omits some of them. Seen here are tens of thousands of clones, about 88% observed once, and the top ten hold almost 6.5%. Sequencing was performed on CD8+ T cells from peripheral blood, taken from a patient given anti-PD-1 treatment. This TCR derives from a human donor with melanoma. The rearrangement uses TRBV4-2 and TRBJ2-3, with D perhaps TRBD2 (5 bases). CDR3 DNA: TGTGCCAGCAGCCAAGCGGGGACAGATACGCAGTATTTT. Its translation is CASSQAGTDTQYF.